The 27 T cell receptor beta chains below were found in one sample sequenced in a study of neoadjuvant nivolumab and ipilimumab in lung cancer. TCRdb's copy holds only in-frame clones and misses some; the assay was immunoSEQ multiplex PCR. The profile shows more than 15,000 clones, under 85% of them singletons. The sample in question was tumor tissue, obtained after neoadjuvant nivolumab, alone or with ipilimumab, at or shortly before surgery. The source is an adult with non-small cell lung cancer.

In its sample, this clone was seen once. The rearrangement links TRBV5-8 to TRBJ2-5; D is unclear. Trimming shortened V by 4 bases and J by 5 bases, and 15 bases separated the two germline ends. Germline assignment: CDR1 SGHTS and CDR2 YDEGEE. The CDR3 contains 14 residues. The CDR3, as DNA: TGTGCCAGCAGCCTACAAGGCTTAGGGGAGACCCAGTACTTC. As protein: CASSLQGLGETQYF.

This clone was counted once. CDR3: CASSLGTGANSPLHF. The CDR3 bases are TGTGCCAGCAGCTTAGGGACAGGGGCTAATTCACCCCTCCACTTT. The chain carries TRBV7-9 and TRBJ1-6; 9 bases fit TRBD1. The ends lost 1 base at V and 6 bases at J; junction bases unmatched: 1. The CDR3 contains 15 residues. Germline V gene lookup returns CDR1 SEHNR and CDR2 FQNEAQ (reference sequence).

The V gene is TRBV5-5, the J gene TRBJ1-4, with D unclear. From germline, CDR1 is SGHKS and CDR2 YYEKEE (reference sequence). The CDR3 loop spans 15 amino acids. V shed 0 bases and J shed 5 bases, with 11 bases lying between them. This CDR3 reads CASSLGAFRNEKLFF. The CDR3, as DNA: TGTGCCAGCAGCTTGGGGGCCTTTCGGAATGAAAAACTGTTTTTT.

This chain connects TRBV27 to TRBJ2-3; possibly TRBD1 or TRBD2 for D (7 bases each). The V end lost 6 bases, the J end lost 2 bases, and 18 bases lay between the germline ends. CDR1 MNHEY and CDR2 SMNVEV come from the germline V gene (reference sequence). The CDR3 has 16 amino acids. Here the CDR3 reads CASRGGDSYYTDTQYF. CDR3 coding DNA: TGTGCCAGCAGGGGGGGGGACAGTTACTACACAGATACGCAGTATTTT.

This clone was seen more than once but under ten times. This chain links TRBV6-5 with TRBJ2-5; no definite D call. The CDR3 length is 14 residues. The V end lost 0 bases, the J end lost 7 bases, and 12 bases lay between the germline ends. Germline CDR1 and CDR2: MNHEY and SVGAGI. The CDR3 DNA reads as TGTGCCAGCAGTTACTCCGTCTCGCCCGGGACCCAGTACTTC. This gives the protein CASSYSVSPGTQYF.

This sequence joins TRBV7-3 and TRBJ2-2; maybe TRBD1 (6 bases). CDR1 and CDR2 from the germline V gene are SGHTA and FQGTGA. This CDR3 has 15 amino acids. V lost 2 bases and J lost 4, with 11 bases in between. The DNA for the CDR3 is TGTGCCAGCAGCTTATCCCAGGGGAGCACCGGGGAGCTGTTTTTT. This encodes CASSLSQGSTGELFF.

The chain recombines TRBV5-5 with TRBJ2-2; TRBD2 might be the D (7 bases). The CDR3 totals 15 residues. Germline V gene sequence: CDR1 SGHKS, CDR2 YYEKEE (reference sequence). Trimming stripped 3 bases from V and 5 bases from J, with 14 bases between. Here the CDR3 reads CASSWGGRETGELFF. CDR3 nucleotides: TGTGCCAGCAGCTGGGGGGGGCGAGAGACCGGGGAGCTGTTTTTT.

This clone was counted a single time. The chain employs TRBV6-5 and TRBJ2-1, with 9 nucleotides matching TRBD2. V was pared by 0 bases and J by 6 bases, with 3 bases of the junction left unmatched. Germline loops: CDR1 MNHEY, CDR2 SVGAGI. The CDR3 has 15 residues. CDR3 amino acids: CASSYSAGGPNEQFF. The CDR3 DNA follows: TGTGCCAGCAGTTACTCAGCGGGGGGACCCAATGAGCAGTTCTTC.

The V and J genes are TRBV7-3 and TRBJ1-2, with a tentative D call TRBD1 (6 bases). Germline-derived CDR1 and CDR2 are SGHTA and FQGTGA. Trimming shortened V by 3 bases and J by 7 bases, and 15 bases separated the two germline ends. The CDR3 length is 14 residues. CDR3 coding DNA: TGTGCCAGCAGCTTCTCCCCACAGGGTGGTGGCTACACCTTC. Translated, it gives CASSFSPQGGGYTF.

The J gene is TRBJ2-2, the V gene TRBV5-6; no clear D. The CDR3 is 15 residues long. Per germline, CDR1 SGHDT and CDR2 YYEEEE. Deletions cut 4 bases from V and 3 bases from J, with 13 bases between. CDR3 DNA sequence: TGTGCCAGCAGCCCTTACAACAGTTACACCGGGGAGCTGTTTTTT. Translating it yields CASSPYNSYTGELFF.

This clone is medium-sized within its sample. This rearrangement joins TRBV7-2 to TRBJ2-7, with D unresolved. The CDR3 totals 14 residues. Per germline, CDR1 SGHTA and CDR2 FQGNSA. The V gene lost 1 base and the J gene lost 0 bases, with 7 bases spanning the gap. This CDR3 is CASSLGGRSYEQYF. In DNA, the CDR3 is TGTGCCAGCAGCTTAGGAGGACGCTCCTACGAGCAGTACTTC. Based on the CDR3 plus reference TRBV7-2 and TRBJ2-7, the full variable domain is GAGVSQSPSNKVTEKGKDVELRCDPISGHTALYWYRQSLGQGLEFLIYFQGNSAPDKSGLPSDRFSAERTGGSVSTLTIQRTQQEDSAVYLCASSLGGRSYEQYFGPGTRLTVT.

The J gene is TRBJ1-5, the V gene TRBV5-1; TRBD1 matches at 8 bases. V lost 5 bases and J lost 3; bases outside the gene matches: 7. This CDR3 comprises 15 residues. CDR1 is SGHRS, CDR2 YFSETQ, per germline. The CDR3 region is CASSLTGENNQPQHF. The CDR3 DNA sequence: TGCGCCAGCAGTTTGACAGGGGAAAACAATCAGCCCCAGCATTTT.

V gene TRBV4-3 combines with J gene TRBJ1-6; 9 nucleotides agree with TRBD1. The ends lost 4 bases at V and 7 bases at J; junction bases unmatched: 5. The CDR3 runs to 15 residues. Germline V gene lookup returns CDR1 LGHNA and CDR2 YSLEER. The DNA for the CDR3 is TGCGCCAGCAGCCGGATCGGGACAGGGAATTCACCCCTCCACTTT. Residues: CASSRIGTGNSPLHF.

The chain recombines TRBV18 with TRBJ1-4; tentatively, D is TRBD1 (5 bases). Germline assignment: CDR1 KGHSH and CDR2 LQKENI. The CDR3 contains 13 residues. Between the trimmed V and J ends, which lost 3 bases and 8 bases, there was a span of 10 bases. The CDR3 DNA is TGTGCCAGCTCACCTGGAACAGGAGAAAAACTGTTTTTT. Protein product: CASSPGTGEKLFF.

The V call is TRBV4-1, the J call TRBJ2-3, with D possibly being TRBD2 (6 bases). The CDR3 loop spans 18 amino acids. Germline CDR1 reads MGHRA; CDR2 reads YSYEKL. Between the trimmed V and J ends, which lost 2 bases and 2 bases, there was a span of 20 bases. Here the CDR3 reads CASSQSGVILALTDTQYF. The CDR3 DNA reads TGCGCCAGCAGCCAAAGTGGCGTAATACTAGCCCTCACAGATACGCAGTATTTT.

The rearrangement links TRBV19 to TRBJ2-7; the match to TRBD1 covers 9 bases. This CDR3 has 15 residues. The ends lost 4 bases at V and 4 bases at J; junction bases unmatched: 8. The germline gives CDR1 LNHDA, CDR2 SQIVND (reference sequence). Here the CDR3 reads CASSRMDRGIYEQYF. The CDR3 DNA is TGTGCCAGTAGTAGAATGGACAGGGGAATATACGAGCAGTACTTC.

The chain has TRBV6-6 and TRBJ1-1; possible D gene TRBD1, 6 bases. CDR1 MNHNY and CDR2 SVGAGI come from the germline V gene (reference sequence). The germline V and J ends were trimmed by 7 bases and 10 bases, with 19 bases remaining between them. CDR3 length equals 13 residues. CDR3: CASIQRGGRRAFF. In nucleotides, the CDR3 is TGTGCCAGCATCCAGAGGGGGGGGCGAAGAGCTTTCTTT.

The chain recombines TRBV18 with TRBJ1-5, with D possibly being TRBD1 (5 bases). Germline V CDR1 and CDR2: KGHSH, LQKENI. The V end was cut by 2 bases, the J end by 3 bases, with 11 bases between. CDR3 length equals 15 residues. CDR3 nucleotides: TGTGCCAGCTCACCATATGACAGCCTCAATCAGCCCCAGCATTTT. This translates into CASSPYDSLNQPQHF.

This clone was seen a handful of times. The rearrangement uses TRBV29-1 and TRBJ2-5; D unclear. CDR3 length equals 12 residues. CDR1 and CDR2 (germline): SQVTM, ANQGSEA. V dropped 8 bases and J dropped 4 bases, with 14 bases sitting between them. The CDR3 loop reads CSIGRGGETQYF. In DNA, the CDR3 is TGCAGCATTGGACGAGGCGGAGAGACCCAGTACTTC.

The chain combines TRBV7-2 with TRBJ2-7, with TRBD2 matching over 14 bases. V lost 4 bases, J lost 5 bases, and 4 bases stayed unmatched. The germline V gene encodes CDR1 SGHTA and CDR2 FQGNSA. The CDR3 runs 15 residues. CDR3 DNA: TGTGCCAGCAGCTCCGGGACTAGCGGGGGCAACGAGCAGTACTTC. Amino acids: CASSSGTSGGNEQYF.

The V and J genes are TRBV20-1 and TRBJ2-1; 7 nucleotides agree with TRBD2. The trim removed 4 bases at V and 12 bases at J, leaving 6 bases unmatched. Germline CDR1 DFQATT, CDR2 SNEGSKA (reference sequence). The CDR3 is 11 residues long. CDR3 sequence reads: CSAIGPGGQFF. The CDR3 DNA follows: TGCAGTGCTATCGGGCCGGGGGGGCAGTTCTTC.

The CDR3 region is CASSDSQQGGSYNEQFF. For the CDR3, the DNA is TGTGCCAGCAGCGACTCTCAACAGGGTGGCTCCTACAATGAGCAGTTCTTC. The chain links TRBV9 to TRBJ2-1; tentatively, D is TRBD1 (6 bases). The V gene's germline CDR1 is SGDLS and CDR2 YYNGEE. The germline V and J ends were trimmed by 3 bases and 0 bases, with 16 bases remaining between them. This CDR3 has 17 residues.

This chain uses TRBV7-2 with TRBJ2-7, with D possibly TRBD1 on 6 matching bases. Trimming left V 6 bases short and J 6 bases short, with 18 bases between. The CDR3 loop spans 14 amino acids. The germline CDR1 and CDR2 sequences are SGHTA and FQGNSA. The CDR3 sequence: CASSPRQAHSEQYF. In DNA form, the CDR3 reads TGTGCCAGCAGTCCAAGACAGGCCCACTCCGAGCAGTACTTC.

This clone was observed once. The J gene is TRBJ2-2, the V gene TRBV7-2, with TRBD2 matching over 8 bases. Germline assignment: CDR1 SGHTA and CDR2 FQGNSA. CDR3 length: 15 residues. J gave up 7 bases and V 3 bases, and 7 bases lay outside the gene matches. CDR3 amino acids: CASSFYGGAVGELFF. CDR3 DNA sequence: TGTGCCAGCAGCTTCTACGGGGGGGCTGTCGGGGAGCTGTTTTTT.

V usage is TRBV29-1 and J usage is TRBJ1-2, with no clear D. The CDR3 is 13 residues long. V dropped 3 bases and J dropped 1 base, with 9 bases sitting between them. Germline assignment: CDR1 SQVTM and CDR2 ANQGSEA. The DNA of the CDR3 is TGCAGCGTTGATGTCGGACTTAACTATGGCTACACCTTC. Translated: CSVDVGLNYGYTF. Full variable domain (outside the CDR3, taken from reference TRBV29-1 and TRBJ1-2): SAVISQKPSRDICQRGTSLTIQCQVDSQVTMMFWYRQQPGQSLTLIATANQGSEATYESGFVIDKFPISRPNLTFSTLTVSNMSPEDSSIYLCSVDVGLNYGYTFGSGTRLTVV.

This clone was detected only a few times. This chain joins TRBV4-1 and TRBJ2-2, with D perhaps TRBD1 or TRBD2 (6 bases each). This CDR3 is 16 amino acids long. Germline loops: CDR1 MGHRA, CDR2 YSYEKL. V was cut by 1 base and J by 4 bases, with 13 bases left in between. CDR3 nucleotides: TGCGCCAGCAGCCAAGGCCTACAGGGAGGCACCGGGGAGCTGTTTTTT. This sequence encodes CASSQGLQGGTGELFF.

The chain recombines TRBV7-2 with TRBJ2-7; D may correspond to TRBD1 or TRBD2 (5 bases each). The germline V gene encodes CDR1 SGHTA and CDR2 FQGNSA. The ends were cut back, 5 bases at V and 0 bases at J, with 14 bases in the middle. This CDR3 has 15 amino acids. CDR3 bases: TGTGCCAGCAGCCCGCAGGTCGGGGCCTCCTACGAGCAGTACTTC. It translates to CASSPQVGASYEQYF.